Below are 7 T cell receptor beta chains sequenced from a single sample in a study of blood T cell repertoires in COVID-19. Assay used: immunoSEQ multiplex PCR; TCRdb lists only in-frame clones, some missing. The profile shows approximately 300,000 clones, 70% to 90% of them singletons. The source material was PBMCs or T cells enriched from blood (not recorded which). These receptors all come from a woman between 25 and 40 years old who had recovered from COVID-19.

This sequence joins TRBV2 and TRBJ2-7, with TRBD1 matching 11 bases. V shed 0 bases and J 7 bases; nucleotides not matched to a gene: 8. CDR3 length: 16 amino acids. CDR1 SNHLY and CDR2 FYNNEI come from the germline V gene. The CDR3 nucleotides are TGTGCCAGCAGTGAAGCGTTAGGGACAGGGGGTTGGGAGCAGTACTTC. It yields the protein CASSEALGTGGWEQYF.

The count of this clone is one. V is TRBV19 and J is TRBJ1-1; the match to TRBD1 covers 7 bases. J was trimmed by 0 bases and V by 4 bases; bases with no gene match: 5. The CDR3 is 15 amino acids. CDR1 and CDR2 (germline): LNHDA, SQIVND (reference sequence). CDR3 nucleotide sequence: TGTGCCAGTAGTAAGGGACAGCCCTTGAACACTGAAGCTTTCTTT. Its protein product is CASSKGQPLNTEAFF.

This chain joins TRBV5-4 and TRBJ2-3; 10 nucleotides line up with TRBD1. CDR1 is SGHNT, CDR2 YYREEE, per germline (reference sequence). Losses at the gene ends were 4 bases for V and 4 bases for J; bases not matched to a gene: 3. This CDR3 spans 14 amino acids. As DNA, the CDR3 is TGTGCCAGCAGCCCCGGGACAGGGGCAGATACGCAGTATTTT. It specifies CASSPGTGADTQYF.

The V gene is TRBV4-2, the J gene TRBJ1-3; TRBD1 agrees at 7 bases. The V gene end was trimmed by 2 bases and the J gene end by 4 bases; junction bases not matched to a gene: 2. Germline V gene data show CDR1 as LGHNA and CDR2 as YNFKEQ. This CDR3 has 14 amino acids. The CDR3 loop is CASSQTDRGNTIYF. CDR3 nucleotides: TGTGCCAGCAGCCAAACGGACAGGGGAAACACCATATATTTT.

The chain carries TRBV7-9 and TRBJ2-1; weak D call: TRBD2 (5 bases). With 8 bases removed from V and 4 bases from J, the gap between germline ends came to 18 bases. This CDR3 has 15 residues. The germline gives CDR1 SEHNR, CDR2 FQNEAQ (reference sequence). The chain's CDR3 is CASSLDLATYNEQFF. The CDR3, as DNA: TGTGCCAGCTCCTTGGACTTAGCCACGTACAATGAGCAGTTCTTC.

V gene TRBV19 combines with J gene TRBJ1-5; possible D gene TRBD1, 5 bases. Germline V gives CDR1 LNHDA, CDR2 SQIVND (reference sequence). The CDR3 is 16 amino acids. The ends were cut back, 1 base at V and 2 bases at J, with 12 bases in the middle. This CDR3 is CASSIGGPPGNQPQHF. As DNA, the CDR3 is TGTGCCAGTAGTATAGGGGGCCCGCCAGGCAATCAGCCCCAGCATTTT.

The chain joins TRBV30 to TRBJ1-1; no clear D gene. Germline CDR1 reads GTSNPN; CDR2 reads SVGIG (reference sequence). V was pared by 2 bases and J by 3 bases, with 13 bases between. The CDR3 is 14 residues long. CDR3 nucleotide sequence: TGTGCCTGGAGTCAAGAGGGCAGGTACACTGAAGCTTTCTTT. It encodes CAWSQEGRYTEAFF.